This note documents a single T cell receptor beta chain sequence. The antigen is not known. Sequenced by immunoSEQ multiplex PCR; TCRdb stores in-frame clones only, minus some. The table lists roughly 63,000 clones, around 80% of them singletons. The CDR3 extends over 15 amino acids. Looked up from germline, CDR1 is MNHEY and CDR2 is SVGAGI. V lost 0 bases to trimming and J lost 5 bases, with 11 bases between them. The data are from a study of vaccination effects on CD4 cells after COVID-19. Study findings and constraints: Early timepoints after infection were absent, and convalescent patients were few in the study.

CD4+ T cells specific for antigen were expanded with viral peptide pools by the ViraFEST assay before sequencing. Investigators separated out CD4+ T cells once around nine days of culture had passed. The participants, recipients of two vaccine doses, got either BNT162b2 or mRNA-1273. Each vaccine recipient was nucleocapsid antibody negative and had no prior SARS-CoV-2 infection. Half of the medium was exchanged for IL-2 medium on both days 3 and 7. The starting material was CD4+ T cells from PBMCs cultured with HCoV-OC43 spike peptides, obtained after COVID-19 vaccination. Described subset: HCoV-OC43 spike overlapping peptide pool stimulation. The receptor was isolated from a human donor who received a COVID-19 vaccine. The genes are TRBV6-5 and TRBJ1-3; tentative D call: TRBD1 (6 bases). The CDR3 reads CASSYSGGSRNTIYF. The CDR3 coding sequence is TGTGCCAGCAGTTACTCAGGGGGATCCAGAAACACCATATATTTT.